The rows below give T cell receptor beta chains drawn from one sample of a study of response to subunit inactivated influenza vaccine. Each CDR3 protein gets one entry after TCRdb re-called the RT-PCR reads with MiXCR. The sample lists 250,000 to 350,000 distinct CDR3 sequences, roughly 22% occurring once. The source material was PBMCs from blood, sampled about 20 months after vaccination. The receptors come from a man between 50 and 70 years old who received an inactivated influenza vaccine. CDR3s include the opening cysteine and the closing phenylalanine or tryptophan. The D gene is left open where the match is weak. Size is stated for part of the rows, as once, few or many counts, or as a class when the clone is expanded.

j_call	d_call	v_call	cdr3_length	clone_size	cdr3_aa	cdr3_nt
TRBJ1-5	.	TRBV10-3	13	.	CAISYKQDQPQHF	TGTGCCATCAGCTACAAACAGGATCAGCCCCAGCATTTT
TRBJ2-1	TRBD2	TRBV24-1	16	few	CATSDLTSGAANEQFF	TGTGCCACCAGTGACCTCACTAGCGGGGCTGCCAATGAGCAGTTCTTC
TRBJ1-4	.	TRBV12-3/TRBV12-4	13	medium-sized	CASSPKAGEKLFF	TGTGCCAGCAGTCCAAAGGCGGGAGAAAAACTGTTTTTT
TRBJ1-5	.	TRBV5-1	17	.	CASSLAPLLDSNQPQHF	TGCGCCAGCAGCTTGGCCCCCCTTTTGGATAGCAATCAGCCCCAGCATTTT
TRBJ1-2	TRBD1	TRBV6-1	18	few	CASSRGDREVYEDYGYTF	TGTGCCAGCAGTAGAGGGGACAGGGAAGTTTATGAGGACTATGGCTACACCTTC
TRBJ2-6	.	TRBV5-6	14	few	CASKYRVGANVLTF	TGTGCCAGCAAGTACAGGGTTGGGGCCAACGTCCTGACTTTC
TRBJ1-1	TRBD1	TRBV12-3/TRBV12-4	14	few	CASTGTGGRTEAFF	TGTGCCAGCACAGGGACAGGGGGCCGGACTGAAGCTTTCTTT
TRBJ1-2	.	TRBV21-1	17	.	CASSKESQGQGVEGYTF	TGTGCCAGCAGCAAAGAATCACAGGGACAGGGAGTAGAGGGCTACACCTTC
TRBJ1-2	TRBD1	TRBV5-1	14	few	CASSLEAGRGGYTF	TGCGCCAGCAGCTTGGAGGCAGGCAGGGGGGGCTACACCTTC
TRBJ1-1	.	TRBV7-9	14	.	CASSPRALNTEAFF	TGTGCCAGCAGCCCCAGGGCGCTGAACACTGAAGCTTTCTTT
TRBJ2-1	.	TRBV14	15	.	CASSQVGSRANEQFF	TGTGCCAGCAGCCAAGTGGGGAGCCGGGCGAATGAGCAGTTCTTC
TRBJ2-7	.	TRBV7-2	15	.	CASSWTVSSGYEQYF	TGTGCCAGCAGCTGGACAGTTTCCTCAGGCTACGAGCAGTACTTC
TRBJ2-3	.	TRBV15	13	few	CATSRATGVTQYF	TGTGCCACCAGCAGGGCCACGGGGGTTACGCAGTATTTT
TRBJ1-2	.	TRBV12-3/TRBV12-4	13	few	CASSRANVYGYTF	TGTGCCAGCAGTCGAGCAAACGTCTATGGCTACACCTTC
TRBJ2-3	.	TRBV4-3	15	.	CASSQRDFGTDTQYF	TGCGCCAGCAGCCAAAGGGATTTCGGTACAGATACGCAGTATTTT
TRBJ1-4	.	TRBV2	12	many	CASSEAGRKLFF	TGTGCCAGCAGTGAAGCGGGACGAAAACTGTTTTTT
TRBJ2-7	TRBD1	TRBV5-1	15	once	CASSLLEDRGHEQYF	TGCGCCAGCAGCTTGTTGGAGGACAGGGGCCACGAGCAGTACTTC
TRBJ1-2	.	TRBV5-6	16	.	CASSSWALTKTYGYTF	TGTGCCAGCAGCTCGTGGGCCCTTACCAAGACTTATGGCTACACCTTC